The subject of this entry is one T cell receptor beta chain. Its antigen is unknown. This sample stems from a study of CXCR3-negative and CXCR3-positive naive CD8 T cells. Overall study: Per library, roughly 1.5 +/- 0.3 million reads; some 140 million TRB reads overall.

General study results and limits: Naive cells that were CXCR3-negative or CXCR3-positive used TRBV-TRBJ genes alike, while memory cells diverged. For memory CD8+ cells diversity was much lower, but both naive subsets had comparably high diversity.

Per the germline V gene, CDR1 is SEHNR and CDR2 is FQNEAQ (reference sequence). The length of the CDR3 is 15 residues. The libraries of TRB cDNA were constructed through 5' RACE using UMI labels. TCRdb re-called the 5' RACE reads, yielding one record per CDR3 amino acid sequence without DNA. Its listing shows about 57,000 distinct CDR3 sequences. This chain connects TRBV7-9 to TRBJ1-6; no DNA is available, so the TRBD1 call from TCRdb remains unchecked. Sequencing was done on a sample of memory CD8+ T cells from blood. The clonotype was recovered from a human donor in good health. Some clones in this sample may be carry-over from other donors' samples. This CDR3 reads CASSPRQGADSPLHF.